This is a list of T cell receptor beta chains from one sample in a study of T cells in Graves' hyperthyroidism and ophthalmopathy. TCRdb re-derived calls from the multiplex PCR reads in MiXCR, one entry per CDR3 protein. The table records roughly 250,000 distinct CDR3 sequences, 16% of them present only once. The specimen sequenced was blood. Receptors originate from a woman younger than 35 with Graves' ophthalmopathy. CDR3s include the opening cysteine and the closing phenylalanine or tryptophan. A D gene is named only where the DNA matches it firmly. The listing skips clone size in some rows; elsewhere it reads once, few, many or a size class.

size,D,V,J,CDR3,DNA
many,.,TRBV20-1,TRBJ2-7,CSARDVVRASSYEQYF,TGCAGTGCTAGAGATGTTGTCAGGGCTAGCTCCTACGAGCAGTACTTC
many,.,TRBV5-1,TRBJ1-3,CASSLEVVGTSGNTIYF,TGCGCCAGCAGCTTGGAAGTAGTTGGAACCTCTGGAAACACCATATATTTT
many,.,TRBV6-1,TRBJ2-3,CASSPKTGRDTDTQYF,TGTGCCAGCAGTCCAAAAACGGGACGGGACACAGATACGCAGTATTTT
many,TRBD2,TRBV6-1,TRBJ2-3,CASSSRDYGTDTQYF,TGTGCCAGCAGTTCAAGGGACTACGGCACAGATACGCAGTATTTT
few,TRBD2,TRBV19,TRBJ2-1,CASRTSGRYEQFF,TGTGCCAGTAGGACTAGCGGGAGGTATGAGCAGTTCTTC
.,TRBD1,TRBV28,TRBJ2-7,CASSPRGQGVFYEQYF,TGTGCCAGCAGTCCTCGGGGACAGGGAGTGTTCTACGAGCAGTACTTC
many,.,TRBV18,TRBJ1-1,CASSPQGDIEAFF,TGTGCCAGCTCACCACAAGGGGACATTGAAGCTTTCTTT
many,.,TRBV11-2,TRBJ1-3,CASSLLGGDHSGNTIYF,TGTGCCAGCAGCTTACTCGGGGGCGACCACTCTGGAAACACCATATATTTT
many,.,TRBV7-2,TRBJ2-1,CASSPAGRASSYNEQFF,TGTGCCAGCAGCCCGGCGGGCAGGGCGAGCTCCTACAATGAGCAGTTCTTC
many,.,TRBV28,TRBJ2-7,CASSSSREGTYEQYF,TGTGCCAGCAGTTCATCCAGGGAAGGCACCTACGAGCAGTACTTC
few,.,TRBV19,TRBJ2-1,CASTHAAYNEQFF,TGTGCCAGTACACACGCGGCCTACAATGAGCAGTTCTTC
many,.,TRBV4-1,TRBJ1-5,CASSLEVRQPQHF,TGCGCCAGCAGCCTTGAGGTAAGACAGCCCCAGCATTTT
many,TRBD2,TRBV3-1,TRBJ2-2,CASSRPGTRWGELFF,TGTGCCAGCAGCCGACCCGGGACTAGGTGGGGGGAGCTGTTTTTT
many,.,TRBV11-3,TRBJ2-1,CASSIGGNEQFF,TGTGCCAGCAGCATAGGGGGTAATGAGCAGTTCTTC
many,.,TRBV7-9,TRBJ2-7,CATSSSGGNEQYF,TGTGCCACCTCTTCGAGCGGAGGAAACGAGCAGTACTTC